This TCR beta chain came from a study of blood T cell repertoires in COVID-19 (dated by TCRdb to 2020 to 2022). For the wider study: Samples from collaborators originated in the United States, Italy and Spain and spanned both the acute and convalescent phases of COVID-19. Subjects who had been exposed to COVID-19, were actively infected with it, or had recovered from it provided the deeply sampled blood TCRbeta repertoires that made up the dataset. A de-identified subject ID, COVID-19 status, age in years and sex were almost always included in the sample metadata. The repertoires were released in a freely available public database meant as a resource for research on the immune response to SARS-CoV-2. Where available, HLA class I and class II types were taken from metadata supplied by the sample provider and were not determined by assay-based typing. Samples were obtained from the ongoing ImmuneRACE study (first 160 participants) and from 1,254 subjects provided by 6 global collaborators. The material from the prospective study consisted of cDNA or gDNA derived from T cells, B-cell-depleted T cells, or PBMCs. Results and caveats for the whole study, not just this receptor: The amount of clinical and demographic metadata varied by source and participant and was provided uncurated.

The V end gives up 8 bases and the J end 8 bases, leaving 11 bases in the junction not matched to a gene. CDR1 and CDR2 were assigned from the germline V gene as SNHLY and FYNNEI. The CDR3 spans 15 residues, from the cysteine through the phenylalanine. The DNA shown is the 45-base CDR3, in frame from base 1. Only one count was recorded for this clone. Which antigen it targets is not known. No clone much larger than this one lies a single base away; base qualities are absent. In Seattle, one collaborating source enrolled patients while the infection was active and tracked those patients longitudinally over the course of disease. Whole blood was collected in K2EDTA tubes by collaborating institutions according to the institutions' own protocols. Collaborator samples were shipped for TCRbeta analysis as frozen whole blood, isolated PBMCs, or DNA extracted from either sample type. TCRbeta CDR3 regions were amplified from genomic DNA by means of the immunoSEQ Assay, a bias-controlled multiplex PCR. Turning to the authors' computational methods: The number of nucleated cells in each sample was estimated from the amplification of reference gene primers within the assay. To quantify the absolute abundance of each unique TCRbeta CDR3 rearrangement, sequence reads were collapsed and filtered. Productive Simpson clonality was computed per sample as the square root of Simpson's diversity index over productive rearrangements. Held by TCRdb, this immuneACCESS table contains in-frame sequences only and omits some clones. Under half of the omission traces to an unresolved V gene where checked; the cause of the rest is unknown. Clone size and the V and J calls come from that table; the DNA yielded D and trimming. This sample is represented by 150,000 to 200,000 clones; approximately 93% of them were singletons. The top ten hold around 2% of the sample.

The specimen was peripheral blood. Recombination linked TRBV2 to TRBJ1-6, with 8 middle bases fitting TRBD1. The receptor was isolated from a woman aged 55 to 70 with COVID-19, enrolled during active disease. Read as DNA, the sequence is TGTGCCAGCGAAAAGAACAGGGGGGGGTATTCACCCCTCCACTTT. The encoded protein is CASEKNRGGYSPLHF.